Sequencing of this T cell receptor (beta chain) was carried out in a study of blood T cell repertoires in COVID-19. In the authors' methods: Reference gene primer amplification gave estimated nucleated cell counts. The table came from immunoSEQ multiplex PCR; TCRdb's copy has only in-frame clones and leaves some out. That table gives V, J and clone size, and the DNA gave D and trimming. In the table there are about 270,000 clones, about 76% of which are singletons. The CDR3 length is 17 residues. V lost 3 bases to trimming and J lost 7 bases, with 19 bases between them. Germline loops: CDR1 SGHVS, CDR2 FQNEAQ.

The origin of this receptor is a woman in her sixties with active or convalescent COVID-19. Sequenced: peripheral blood. The chain is built from TRBV7-8 and TRBJ1-6; weak D call: TRBD1 (5 bases). The CDR3 DNA follows: TGTGCCAGCAGCTTCATAACCGGCCGCGGGGGAAATTCACCCCTCCACTTT. Its translation: CASSFITGRGGNSPLHF.